This T cell receptor (beta chain) was sequenced during a study of cytomegalovirus exposure and HLA in healthy donors. The PCR used 60 Vbeta and 13 Jbeta primers. Profiled with immunoSEQ multiplex PCR; TCRdb holds only in-frame clones, not every one. The profile shows under 200,000 clones, approximately 80% of them singletons. V was cut by 1 base and J by 10 bases, with 14 bases left in between. This CDR3 is built from 15 residues. Germline V gene lookup returns CDR1 SGHDN and CDR2 FVKESK. The chain combines TRBV14 with TRBJ1-6; possible D gene TRBD1, 6 bases. The sequenced material came from PBMCs. This clonotype was sampled from a man aged 18 to 30 in good health and CMV-seropositive. The CDR3 DNA reads as TGTGCCAGCAGCCAAGGGACAGCCGATATGTCACCCCTCCACTTT. Protein sequence: CASSQGTADMSPLHF.